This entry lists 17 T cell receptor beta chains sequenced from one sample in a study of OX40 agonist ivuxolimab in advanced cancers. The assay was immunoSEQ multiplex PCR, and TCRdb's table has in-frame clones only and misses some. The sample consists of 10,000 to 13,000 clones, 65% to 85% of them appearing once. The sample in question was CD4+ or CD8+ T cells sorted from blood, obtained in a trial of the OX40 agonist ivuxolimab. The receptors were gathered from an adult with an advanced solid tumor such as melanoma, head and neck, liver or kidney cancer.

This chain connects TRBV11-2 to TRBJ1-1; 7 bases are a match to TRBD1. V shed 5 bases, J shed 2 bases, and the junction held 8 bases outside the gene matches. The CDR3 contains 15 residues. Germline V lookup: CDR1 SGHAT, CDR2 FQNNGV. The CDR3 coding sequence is TGTGCCAGCAGCCAAAGACAGGGTTTAAACACTGAAGCTTTCTTT. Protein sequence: CASSQRQGLNTEAFF.

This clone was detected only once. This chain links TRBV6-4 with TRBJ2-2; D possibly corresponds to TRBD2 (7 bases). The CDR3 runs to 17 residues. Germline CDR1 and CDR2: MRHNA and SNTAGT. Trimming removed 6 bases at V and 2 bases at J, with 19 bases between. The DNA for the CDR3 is TGTGCCAGCAGATCAGGGAGGGGGGACTCTAACACCGGGGAGCTGTTTTTT. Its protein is CASRSGRGDSNTGELFF.

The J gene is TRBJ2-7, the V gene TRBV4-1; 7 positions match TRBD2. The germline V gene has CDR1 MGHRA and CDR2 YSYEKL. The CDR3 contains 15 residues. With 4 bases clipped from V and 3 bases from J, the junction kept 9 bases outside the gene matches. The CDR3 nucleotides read TGCGCCAGCAGCCTCCAGGGCAGCGGGGTCTACGAGCAGTACTTC. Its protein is CASSLQGSGVYEQYF.

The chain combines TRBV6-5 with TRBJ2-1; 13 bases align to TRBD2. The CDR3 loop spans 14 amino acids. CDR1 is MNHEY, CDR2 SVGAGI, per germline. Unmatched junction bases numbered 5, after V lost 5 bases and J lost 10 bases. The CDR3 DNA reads TGTGCCAGCAGTACGGGGACTAGCGGGAACGAGCAGTTCTTC. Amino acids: CASSTGTSGNEQFF.

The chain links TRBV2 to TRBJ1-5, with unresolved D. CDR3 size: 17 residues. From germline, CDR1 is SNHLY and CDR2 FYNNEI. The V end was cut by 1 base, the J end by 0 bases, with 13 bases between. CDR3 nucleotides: TGTGCCAGCAGTGAAGGTTTCGGAGACTATAGCAATCAGCCCCAGCATTTT. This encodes CASSEGFGDYSNQPQHF.

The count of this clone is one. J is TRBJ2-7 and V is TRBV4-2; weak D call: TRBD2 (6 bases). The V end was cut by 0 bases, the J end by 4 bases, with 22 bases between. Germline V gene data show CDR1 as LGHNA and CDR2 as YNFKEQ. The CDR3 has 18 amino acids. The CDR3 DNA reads TGTGCCAGCAGCCAAGAGTCTTCGAGAATGGGGACTGCATACGAGCAGTACTTC. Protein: CASSQESSRMGTAYEQYF.

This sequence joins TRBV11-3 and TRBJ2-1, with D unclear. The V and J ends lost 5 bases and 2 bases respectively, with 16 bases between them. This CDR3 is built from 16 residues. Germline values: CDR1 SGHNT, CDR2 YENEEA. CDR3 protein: CASSELPRPPYNEQFF. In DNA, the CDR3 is TGTGCCAGCAGCGAACTCCCGCGGCCTCCCTACAATGAGCAGTTCTTC. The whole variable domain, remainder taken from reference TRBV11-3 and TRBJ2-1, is EAGVVQSPRYKIIEKKQPVAFWCNPISGHNTLYWYLQNLGQGPELLIRYENEEAVDDSQLPKDRFSAERLKGVDSTLKIQPAELGDSAVYLCASSELPRPPYNEQFFGPGTRLTVL.

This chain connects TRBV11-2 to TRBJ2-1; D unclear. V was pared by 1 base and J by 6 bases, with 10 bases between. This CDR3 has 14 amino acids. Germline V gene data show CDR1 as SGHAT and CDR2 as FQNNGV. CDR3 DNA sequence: TGTGCCAGCAGCTTAGGTCTGGGTGCCAATGAGCAGTTCTTC. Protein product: CASSLGLGANEQFF.

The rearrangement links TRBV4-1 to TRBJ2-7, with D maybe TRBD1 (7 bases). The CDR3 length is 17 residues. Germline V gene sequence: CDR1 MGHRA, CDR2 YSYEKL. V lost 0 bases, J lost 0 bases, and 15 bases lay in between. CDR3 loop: CASSQDPGDSFSYEQYF. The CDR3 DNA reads TGCGCCAGCAGCCAAGATCCGGGGGACAGTTTCTCCTACGAGCAGTACTTC.

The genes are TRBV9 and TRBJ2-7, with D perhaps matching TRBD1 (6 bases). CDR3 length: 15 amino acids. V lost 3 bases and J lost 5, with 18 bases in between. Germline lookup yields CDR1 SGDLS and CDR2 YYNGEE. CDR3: CASSAQGGSGDEQYF. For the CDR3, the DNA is TGTGCCAGCAGCGCCCAAGGGGGTTCCGGAGACGAGCAGTACTTC.

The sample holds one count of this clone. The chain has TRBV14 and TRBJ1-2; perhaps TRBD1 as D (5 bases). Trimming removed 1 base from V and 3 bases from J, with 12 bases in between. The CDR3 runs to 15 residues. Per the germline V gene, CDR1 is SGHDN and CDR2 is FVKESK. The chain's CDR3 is CASSQGRGRYYGYTF. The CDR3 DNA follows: TGTGCCAGCAGCCAAGGTCGGGGGAGATACTATGGCTACACCTTC. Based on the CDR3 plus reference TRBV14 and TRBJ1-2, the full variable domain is EAGVTQFPSHSVIEKGQTVTLRCDPISGHDNLYWYRRVMGKEIKFLLHFVKESKQDESGMPNNRFLAERTGGTYSTLKVQPAELEDSGVYFCASSQGRGRYYGYTFGSGTRLTVV.

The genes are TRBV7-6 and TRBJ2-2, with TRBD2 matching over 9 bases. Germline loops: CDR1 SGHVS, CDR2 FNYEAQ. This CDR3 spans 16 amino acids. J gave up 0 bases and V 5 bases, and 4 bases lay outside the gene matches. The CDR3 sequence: CASSLAGGPNTGELFF. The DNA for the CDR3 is TGTGCCAGCAGCCTGGCGGGGGGGCCGAACACCGGGGAGCTGTTTTTT. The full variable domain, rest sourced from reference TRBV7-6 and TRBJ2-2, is GAGVSQSPRYKVTKRGQDVALRCDPISGHVSLYWYRQALGQGPEFLTYFNYEAQQDKSGLPNDRFSAERPEGSISTLTIQRTEQRDSAMYRCASSLAGGPNTGELFFGEGSRLTVL.

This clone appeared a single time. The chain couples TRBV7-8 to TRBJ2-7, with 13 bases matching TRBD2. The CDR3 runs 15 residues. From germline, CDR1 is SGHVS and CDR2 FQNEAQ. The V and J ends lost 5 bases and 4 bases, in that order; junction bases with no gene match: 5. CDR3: CASSPWTSGSYEQYF. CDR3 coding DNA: TGTGCCAGCAGCCCGTGGACTAGCGGGAGTTACGAGCAGTACTTC.

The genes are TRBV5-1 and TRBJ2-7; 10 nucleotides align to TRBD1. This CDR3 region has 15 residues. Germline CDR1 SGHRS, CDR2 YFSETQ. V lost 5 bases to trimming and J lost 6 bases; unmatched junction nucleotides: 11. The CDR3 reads CASSYTGTGVGEQYF. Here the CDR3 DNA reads TGCGCCAGCAGTTACACCGGGACAGGGGTTGGCGAGCAGTACTTC. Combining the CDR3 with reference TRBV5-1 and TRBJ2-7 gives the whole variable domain KAGVTQTPRYLIKTRGQQVTLSCSPISGHRSVSWYQQTPGQGLQFLFEYFSETQRNKGNFPGRFSGRQFSNSRSEMNVSTLELGDSALYLCASSYTGTGVGEQYFGPGTRLTVT.

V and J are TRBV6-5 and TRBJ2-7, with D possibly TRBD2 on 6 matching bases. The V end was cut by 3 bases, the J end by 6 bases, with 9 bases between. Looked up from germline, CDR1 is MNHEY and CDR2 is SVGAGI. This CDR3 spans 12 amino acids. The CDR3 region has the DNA TGTGCCAGCAGTTATCCCGGGGGCGAGCAGTACTTC. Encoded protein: CASSYPGGEQYF.

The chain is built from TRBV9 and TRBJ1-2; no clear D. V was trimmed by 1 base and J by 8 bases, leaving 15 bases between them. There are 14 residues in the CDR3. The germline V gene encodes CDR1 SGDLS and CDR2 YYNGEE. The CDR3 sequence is CASSVTETRRGYTF. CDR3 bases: TGTGCCAGCAGCGTAACTGAGACCAGGCGCGGCTACACCTTC.

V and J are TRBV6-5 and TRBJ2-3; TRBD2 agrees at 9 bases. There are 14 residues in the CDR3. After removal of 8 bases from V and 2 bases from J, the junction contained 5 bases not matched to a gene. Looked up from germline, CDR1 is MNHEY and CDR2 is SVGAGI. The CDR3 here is CASQAGGHTDTQYF. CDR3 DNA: TGTGCCAGCCAAGCGGGAGGCCACACAGATACGCAGTATTTT.